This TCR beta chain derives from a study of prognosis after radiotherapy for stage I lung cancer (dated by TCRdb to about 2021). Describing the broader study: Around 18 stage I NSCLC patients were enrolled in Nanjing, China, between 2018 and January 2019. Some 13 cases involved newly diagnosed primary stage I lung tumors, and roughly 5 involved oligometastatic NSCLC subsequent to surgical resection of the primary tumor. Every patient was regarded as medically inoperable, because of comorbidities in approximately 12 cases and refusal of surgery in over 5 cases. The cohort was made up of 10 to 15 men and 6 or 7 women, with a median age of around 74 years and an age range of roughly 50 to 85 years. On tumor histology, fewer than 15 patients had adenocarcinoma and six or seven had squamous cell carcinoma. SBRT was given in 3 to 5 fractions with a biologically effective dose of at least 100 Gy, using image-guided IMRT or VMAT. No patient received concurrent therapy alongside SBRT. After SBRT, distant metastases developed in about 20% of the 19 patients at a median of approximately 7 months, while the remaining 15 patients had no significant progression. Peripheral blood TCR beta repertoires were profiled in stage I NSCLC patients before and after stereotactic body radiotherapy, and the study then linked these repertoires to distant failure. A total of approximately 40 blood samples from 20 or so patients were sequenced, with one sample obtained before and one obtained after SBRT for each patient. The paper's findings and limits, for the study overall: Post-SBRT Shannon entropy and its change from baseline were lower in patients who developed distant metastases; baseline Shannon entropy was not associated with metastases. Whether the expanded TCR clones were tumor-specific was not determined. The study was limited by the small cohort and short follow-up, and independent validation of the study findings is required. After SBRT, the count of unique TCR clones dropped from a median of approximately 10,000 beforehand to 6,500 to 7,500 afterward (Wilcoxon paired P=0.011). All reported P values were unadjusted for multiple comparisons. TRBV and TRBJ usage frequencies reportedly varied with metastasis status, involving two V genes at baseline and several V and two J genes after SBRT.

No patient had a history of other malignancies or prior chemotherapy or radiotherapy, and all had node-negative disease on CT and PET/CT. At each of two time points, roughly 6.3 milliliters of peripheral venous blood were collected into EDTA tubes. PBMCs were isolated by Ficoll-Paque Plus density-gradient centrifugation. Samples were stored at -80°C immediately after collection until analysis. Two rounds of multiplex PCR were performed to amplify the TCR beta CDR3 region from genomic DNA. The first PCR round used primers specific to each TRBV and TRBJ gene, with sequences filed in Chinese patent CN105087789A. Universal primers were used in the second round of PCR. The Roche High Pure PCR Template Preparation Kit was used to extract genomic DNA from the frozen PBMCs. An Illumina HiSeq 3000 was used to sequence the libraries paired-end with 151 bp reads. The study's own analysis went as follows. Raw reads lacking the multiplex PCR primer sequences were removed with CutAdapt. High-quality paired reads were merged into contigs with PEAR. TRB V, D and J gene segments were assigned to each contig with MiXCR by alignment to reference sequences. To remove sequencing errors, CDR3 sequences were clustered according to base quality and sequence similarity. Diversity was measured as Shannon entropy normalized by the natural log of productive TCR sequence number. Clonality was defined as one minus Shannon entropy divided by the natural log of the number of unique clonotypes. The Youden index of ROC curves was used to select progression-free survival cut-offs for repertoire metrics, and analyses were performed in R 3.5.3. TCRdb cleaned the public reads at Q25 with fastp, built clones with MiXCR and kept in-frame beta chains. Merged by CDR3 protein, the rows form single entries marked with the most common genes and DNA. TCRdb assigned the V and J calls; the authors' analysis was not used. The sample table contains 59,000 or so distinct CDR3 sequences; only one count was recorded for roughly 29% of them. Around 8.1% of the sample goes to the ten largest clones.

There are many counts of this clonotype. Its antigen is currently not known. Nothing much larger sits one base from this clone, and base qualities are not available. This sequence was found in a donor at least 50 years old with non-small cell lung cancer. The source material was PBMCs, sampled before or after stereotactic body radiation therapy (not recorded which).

The CDR3 reads as follows: CASSFTGVQETQYF. The DNA sequence reads TGTGCCAGCAGTTTTACAGGGGTCCAAGAGACCCAGTACTTC. Recombination linked TRBV6-2 or TRBV6-3 to TRBJ2-5, with 7 bases aligning to TRBD1. Spanning cysteine to phenylalanine, the CDR3 consists of 14 amino acids. Here the CDR3 DNA is all that survives: 42 bases in frame from base 1. Via the germline V gene, CDR1 is MNHEY and CDR2 SVGEGT. Clipping removes 4 bases from V and 1 base from J, with 3 as the unmatched junction base count.